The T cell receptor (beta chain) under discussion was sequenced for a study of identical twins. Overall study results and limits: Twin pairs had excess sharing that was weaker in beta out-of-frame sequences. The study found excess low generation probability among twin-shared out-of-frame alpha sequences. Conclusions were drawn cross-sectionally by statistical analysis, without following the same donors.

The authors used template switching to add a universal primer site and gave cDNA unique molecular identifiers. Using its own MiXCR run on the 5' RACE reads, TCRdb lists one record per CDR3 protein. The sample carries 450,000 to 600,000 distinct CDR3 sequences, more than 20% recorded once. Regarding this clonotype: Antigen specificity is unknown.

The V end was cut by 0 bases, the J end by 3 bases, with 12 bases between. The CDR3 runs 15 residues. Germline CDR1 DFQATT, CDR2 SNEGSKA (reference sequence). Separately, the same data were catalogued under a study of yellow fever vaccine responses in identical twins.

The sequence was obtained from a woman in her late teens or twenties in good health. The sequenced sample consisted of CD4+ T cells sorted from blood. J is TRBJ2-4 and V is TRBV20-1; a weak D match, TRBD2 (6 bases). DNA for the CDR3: TGCAGTGCTAGAGACGGGACTCTTGACAAAAACATTCAGTACTTC. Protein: CSARDGTLDKNIQYF.